This T cell receptor (beta chain) stems from a study of regulatory T cells in long-lasting Graves disease (dated by TCRdb to the early 2020s). At the level of the whole study: Newly diagnosed Graves' disease patients had taken antithyroid drugs for less than 3 months. Persistent Graves' disease patients were compared with newly diagnosed Graves' disease patients by peripheral blood TCR sequencing and RNA sequencing. The study was registered as a clinical trial and conducted in China. A total of 35 or so samples were covered by TCR sequencing, comprising approximately 13 persistent and about 20 newly diagnosed Graves' disease patients. On the study overall, not on this receptor specifically: TRBV28, TRBJ1-2 and TRBJ2-5 were preferentially used in persistent disease, while TRBV20-1 and TRBJ2-1 were favored in newly diagnosed disease. Sequencing and analysis were limited to the TCR beta chain. Lower TCR Shannon entropy and fewer highly expanded clones were observed in persistent Graves' disease patients than in newly diagnosed patients, which suggested clonal expansion. Persistent patients shared more public clonotypes among themselves (2,741) than newly diagnosed patients did (approximately 900). Peripheral blood alone was examined, since thyroid tissue, which constituted the primary lesion, could not be accessed. The authors acknowledged the small sample size as a limitation that may reduce accuracy.

Libraries came from multiplex PCR. TCRdb records Illumina HiSeq 4000 as the sequencer. TCR beta libraries were built with iRepertoire HTBI primers and Arm-PCR amplification of CDR3 regions. Before sequencing, the PCR products underwent gel purification. As for how the authors treated the data: Gene usage analysis of CDR3 amino acid clonotypes used the 55 to 80 TRBV and around 13 TRBJ segments found across samples. Filtered high-quality paired reads were merged into contigs using COPE and FqMerger. Contigs were aligned with BLAST to IMGT TRBV, TRBD and TRBJ reference genes, and CDR3 was defined per IMGT. Any clonotype with a frequency above 0.1% was classified as a highly expanded clone. Repertoire diversity was measured by Shannon entropy, and V-J evenness by the Gini coefficient. A clonotype was considered public if more than one individual shared it. TCRdb reran the public reads through fastp at Q25 and MiXCR, keeping productive beta chains. Identical CDR3 proteins give one entry, which carries the most common genes and DNA. The V and J calls were not made by the authors but by TCRdb's processing. Here the sample has 560,000 or so distinct CDR3 sequences; 15% to 20% occur a single time. The ten largest clones represent around 12% of the sample.

The sample's time point label, decoded: newly diagnosed GD, antithyroid drugs for less than 3 months. RNA was extracted from PBMCs in TRIzol for both TCR sequencing and RNA sequencing. Graves' disease was diagnosed according to American Thyroid Association guidelines. Patients were recruited from an endocrinology department in Xi'an, China. Each patient gave approximately 9.7 milliliters of peripheral blood, collected in an EDTA anticoagulant tube. Ficoll Paque Plus density gradient separation was used to isolate PBMCs, and no further T cell sorting was done. An Agilent 2100 Bioanalyzer and agarose gel were used to check RNA quality, and a NanoDrop 2000 was used to measure RNA concentration. V is reduced by 6 bases and J by 0 bases, leaving a spacing of 15 bases between them. Looking up the germline V gene yields CDR1 KGHSH and CDR2 LQKENI. The CDR3, from cysteine to phenylalanine, totals 15 residues. The entry retains the CDR3 DNA only, 45 bases that are in frame from base 1.

This clonotype appeared many times. Its antigen is not yet known. No much larger clonotype is one base removed from it; base qualities were not supplied. The data were also submitted as part of a second study, on T cells in Graves' hyperthyroidism and ophthalmopathy. The second paper further reports: A patient counted as having stable Graves' hyperthyroidism if no progression to ophthalmopathy occurred over 18 months of follow-up. The hyperthyroidism patients were between 18 and 65 years old and newly diagnosed, with a disease duration of less than 2 months. Any patient with an uncontrolled infection, another autoimmune disease, pregnancy or lactation was excluded. Diagnoses were based on clinical symptoms, serum thyroxine and TRAb, thyroid ultrasound and orbital computed tomography. A first-round RT-PCR of the TCR CDR3 used the HTBI primer set with the Qiagen OneStep RT-PCR kit. Blood samples also contained most of the expanded thyroid clonotypes (frequency above 0.001), which suggests that blood repertoires may reflect thyroid immune responses. Ophthalmopathy was separated from stable hyperthyroidism by a 13 V-J signature model, with roughly 88% sensitivity and roughly 81% specificity obtained in cross-validation and 80%/75% obtained in testing. In validation, progression to ophthalmopathy was predicted by the model with 55% to 71% sensitivity and 72% to 85% specificity, a median of about 6.4 months before onset. A discovery cohort of approximately 100 patients, roughly 43 with Graves' ophthalmopathy and 57 with stable Graves' hyperthyroidism, was used to find distinguishing TCR V-J signatures. Prospective prediction of ophthalmopathy was tested in an independent validation cohort of approximately 18 hyperthyroidism patients and 17 patients who later progressed to ophthalmopathy. The roughly 90 discovery patients were divided at random into training and test sets in a 7:3 ratio. In addition, the study compared T-cell repertoires in thyroid tissue and in blood from roughly six Graves' hyperthyroidism patients. After blood sampling, hyperthyroidism patients were treated with methimazole at a starting dose of 30 mg daily, and ophthalmopathy patients were treated with high-dose intravenous methylprednisolone. Libraries were constructed in a second round of multiplex PCR, after which size selection and purification were performed. Sequencing of the libraries was done on an Illumina HiSeq2000 using paired-end 100 bp reads. SOAPnuke was used to process the raw data, with reads discarded if the reads contained adapters or uncalled bases, had a mean Phred below 15, or lacked an exact constant-primer or identifier match. High-quality paired reads were merged using COPE v1.2.5, and each unique nucleotide sequence was defined as a clonotype. MiTCR v1.1 was used to align clonotypes to the IMGT TRBV, TRBD and TRBJ reference segments. The analysis included only V-J combinations with a frequency above 0.0001, which together covered 99% to 99.2% of the repertoires. A TCS score was defined as the ratio between F50 (clonal expansion) and ExV (chaos), using BLOSUM62-based TCRdist between CDR3 peptides within each V-J. Welch's t-statistics and random forest reduced 500 to 650 V-J features to roughly 13, which were used in a naive Bayes classifier (R e1071). Sample size was not statistically predetermined, and investigators were not blinded to group allocation. The paper reports TCR Vbeta CDR3 sequencing of 130 to 150 peripheral blood samples: around 41 ophthalmopathy, around 80 hyperthyroidism and around 17 progressor patients.

Recombination joined TRBV18 with TRBJ2-7; the D gene cannot be resolved beyond TRBD1 or TRBD2, each matching 5 bases. The receptor comes from a man between 18 and 35 years old with Graves disease. Donor details come from another sample of the same person, matched by shared clones. Sequencing used peripheral blood mononuclear cells (PBMCs), obtained at new diagnosis, from a patient treated with antithyroid drugs. CDR3 sequence: CASSPQAGSSYEQYF. The sequenced DNA is TGTGCCAGCTCCCCTCAGGCAGGGAGCTCCTACGAGCAGTACTTC.